This TCR beta chain was captured by sequencing in a study of blood T cell repertoires in COVID-19. The Seattle patients, enrolled during active infection, were followed longitudinally. Libraries were prepared by immunoSEQ multiplex PCR; TCRdb keeps only in-frame clonotypes and omits some of them. The data hold 200,000 to 250,000 clones, with around 88% observed a single time. This CDR3 is built from 14 residues. The germline CDR1 and CDR2 sequences are MNHEY and SVGAGI. V lost 3 bases and J lost 4, with 12 bases in between. The specimen sequenced was peripheral blood. The chain is built from TRBV6-5 and TRBJ1-1; weak D call: TRBD1 (6 bases). This clonotype was sampled from a woman younger than 45 with COVID-19, enrolled during active disease. DNA for the CDR3: TGTGCCAGCAGTTATCAGGGGAGGGGCACTGAAGCTTTCTTT. Protein product: CASSYQGRGTEAFF.